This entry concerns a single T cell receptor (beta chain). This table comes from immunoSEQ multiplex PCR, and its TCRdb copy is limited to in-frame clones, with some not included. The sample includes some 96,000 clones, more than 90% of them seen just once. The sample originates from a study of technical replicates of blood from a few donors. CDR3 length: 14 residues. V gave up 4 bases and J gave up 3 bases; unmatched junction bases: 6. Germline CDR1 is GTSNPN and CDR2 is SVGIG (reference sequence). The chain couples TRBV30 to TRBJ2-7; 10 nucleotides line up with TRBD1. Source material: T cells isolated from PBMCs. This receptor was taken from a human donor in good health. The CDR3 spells CAWTRTGGGYEQYF. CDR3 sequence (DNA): TGTGCCTGGACCCGGACAGGGGGGGGCTACGAGCAGTACTTC.